These 20 T cell receptor beta chains came from one sample sequenced in a study of blood T cell repertoires in COVID-19. Libraries were prepared by immunoSEQ multiplex PCR; TCRdb keeps only in-frame clonotypes and omits some of them. The sample holds around 120,000 clones; more than 60% are singletons and the top ten take 5.5% to 7%. Source material: peripheral blood. Every receptor here comes from an older man with acute or convalescent COVID-19.

The chain joins TRBV9 to TRBJ2-1, with 11 bases identical to TRBD2. This CDR3 is built from 15 residues. Germline CDR1 SGDLS, CDR2 YYNGEE. V dropped 1 base and J dropped 5; count of bases not matched to a gene: 2. The CDR3 nucleotides are TGTGCCAGCAGCGTAACTAGCGGGAGACACAATGAGCAGTTCTTC. As protein: CASSVTSGRHNEQFF.

The V and J genes are TRBV4-1 and TRBJ2-7; D might be TRBD2 (5 bases). The length of the CDR3 is 16 residues. Trimming removed 5 bases from V and 0 bases from J, with 17 bases in between. CDR1 MGHRA and CDR2 YSYEKL come from the germline V gene. Here the CDR3 DNA reads TGCGCCAGCAGCGCTCAATCGACCGCGGGCTCCTACGAGCAGTACTTC. Translation gives CASSAQSTAGSYEQYF.

The chain has TRBV7-9 and TRBJ1-1; D perhaps matches TRBD1 (5 bases). This CDR3 is 13 amino acids long. V lost 6 bases to trimming and J lost 5 bases, with 13 bases between them. CDR1 is SEHNR and CDR2 is FQNEAQ in the germline V gene (reference sequence). CDR3 region: CASRLGEGTEAFF. The CDR3 nucleotides are TGTGCCAGCAGGCTAGGGGAGGGAACTGAAGCTTTCTTT.

The sample holds one count of this clone. The DNA of the CDR3 is TGTGCCAGCAGCCAAGGGTCCGGGACAGCCAAGCTGTTTTTT. Protein product: CASSQGSGTAKLFF. This chain connects TRBV7-3 to TRBJ2-2; 7 nucleotides agree with TRBD1. The germline V gene has CDR1 SGHTA and CDR2 FQGTGA. J was trimmed by 12 bases and V by 5 bases; bases with no gene match: 12. This CDR3 region has 14 residues.

J is TRBJ2-1 and V is TRBV3-1 (or the pseudogene TRBV3-2), with 11 bases that match TRBD1. This CDR3 contains 14 residues. With 6 bases clipped from V and 6 bases from J, the junction kept 4 bases outside the gene matches. Germline V lookup: CDR1 LGHDT, CDR2 YNNKEL (reference sequence). CDR3 in amino acids: CASRDRGLGNEQFF. The CDR3 DNA follows: TGTGCCAGCAGGGACAGGGGGCTCGGCAATGAGCAGTTCTTC.

The V call is TRBV7-8, the J call TRBJ1-1, with D hard to call. The CDR3 contains 17 residues. Between the trimmed V and J ends, which lost 5 bases and 3 bases, there was a span of 22 bases. The germline gives CDR1 SGHVS, CDR2 FQNEAQ. CDR3 protein: CASSPLIGTQRDTEAFF. The CDR3 nucleotides are TGTGCCAGCAGCCCCTTAATCGGAACCCAGCGGGACACTGAAGCTTTCTTT.

This clone was seen just once. This chain joins TRBV11-2 and TRBJ2-7; a possible D gene is TRBD1 (6 bases). CDR1 SGHAT and CDR2 FQNNGV come from the germline V gene. This CDR3 region has 16 residues. Between the trimmed V and J ends, which lost 5 bases and 1 base, there was a span of 18 bases. The CDR3 DNA reads TGTGCCAGCAGCCCGGTGAGACAGGCTCGATCCTACGAGCAGTACTTC. Amino acid sequence: CASSPVRQARSYEQYF.

The chain joins TRBV10-3 to TRBJ1-2; tentative D call: TRBD1 (6 bases). Germline V gene data show CDR1 as ENHRY and CDR2 as SYGVKD. The CDR3 sequence is 13 residues long. Trimming removed 7 bases from V and 4 bases from J, with 13 bases in between. CDR3 protein: CAITPQGAYGYTF. CDR3 nucleotide sequence: TGTGCCATCACCCCACAGGGTGCCTATGGCTACACCTTC.

The rearrangement links TRBV5-1 to TRBJ2-1; D is possibly TRBD1 (5 bases). This CDR3 spans 13 amino acids. Germline lookup yields CDR1 SGHRS and CDR2 YFSETQ. V was cut by 1 base and J by 9 bases, with 11 bases left in between. CDR3 sequence: CASSLFSRGEQFF. The CDR3 DNA reads as TGCGCCAGCAGCTTGTTTAGTAGGGGTGAGCAGTTCTTC.

The CDR3 loop reads CASTTSQDTGELFF. The CDR3 DNA sequence: TGTGCCAGCACCACTAGCCAGGACACCGGGGAGCTGTTTTTT. The chain joins TRBV7-9 to TRBJ2-2; a weak D match, TRBD2 (6 bases). Trimming stripped 7 bases from V and 3 bases from J, with 12 bases between. Germline V gene sequence: CDR1 SEHNR, CDR2 FQNEAQ (reference sequence). CDR3 size: 14 residues.

The chain uses TRBV2 and TRBJ2-1; D not certain. V was shortened by 7 bases and J by 5 bases, with 6 bases between the two germline ends. The CDR3 runs 11 residues. Germline V gives CDR1 SNHLY, CDR2 FYNNEI. For the CDR3, the DNA is TGTGCCAGCACGGGTGACAATGAGCAGTTCTTC. Translated: CASTGDNEQFF.

This chain links TRBV2 with TRBJ1-2; D not resolved. The CDR3 length is 15 residues. With 6 bases removed from V and 4 bases from J, the gap between germline ends came to 18 bases. CDR1 and CDR2 from the germline V gene are SNHLY and FYNNEI. CDR3 DNA: TGTGCCAGCAGCCCCACGGTCCTGGCGGCCTATGGCTACACCTTC. Translating gives CASSPTVLAAYGYTF.

The rearrangement joins TRBV6-5 to TRBJ1-1; D unresolved. This CDR3 region has 15 residues. Trimming pared 0 bases from V and 0 bases from J, leaving 8 bases between. CDR1 and CDR2 (germline): MNHEY, SVGAGI. The CDR3 DNA reads as TGTGCCAGCAGTTACTCAGGAGTTCTGAACACTGAAGCTTTCTTT. Its translation is CASSYSGVLNTEAFF.

This chain uses TRBV28 with TRBJ2-7; TRBD2 matches 8 bases. Per the germline V gene, CDR1 is MDHEN and CDR2 is SYDVKM. The J segment lost 3 bases and the V segment lost 3 bases, leaving 4 bases of the junction unmatched. The length of the CDR3 is 14 residues. The CDR3 region is CASSFLAGVYEQYF. The CDR3, as DNA: TGTGCCAGCAGTTTCCTAGCGGGCGTCTACGAGCAGTACTTC.

This chain joins TRBV9 and TRBJ1-1; D is unclear. Deletions cut 4 bases from V and 0 bases from J, with 7 bases between. Germline V gene lookup returns CDR1 SGDLS and CDR2 YYNGEE. This CDR3 spans 13 amino acids. The CDR3 DNA follows: TGTGCCAGCAGCCCGCGGATGAACACTGAAGCTTTCTTT. Its translation is CASSPRMNTEAFF. Full variable domain (outside the CDR3, taken from reference TRBV9 and TRBJ1-1): DSGVTQTPKHLITATGQRVTLRCSPRSGDLSVYWYQQSLDQGLQFLIQYYNGEERAKGNILERFSAQQFPDLHSELNLSSLELGDSALYFCASSPRMNTEAFFGQGTRLTVV.

This clone was seen once. DNA of the CDR3: TGCGCCAGCAGCTTGAACAGGGGGCCAAGGGATACGCAGTATTTT. Translating gives CASSLNRGPRDTQYF. The J gene is TRBJ2-3, the V gene TRBV5-1; TRBD1 matches 9 bases. Trimming cost V 1 base and J 6 bases; bases outside gene matches: 6. Germline V gives CDR1 SGHRS, CDR2 YFSETQ. The CDR3 covers 15 residues.

J is TRBJ1-1 and V is TRBV5-5; D gene unclear. V lost 4 bases to trimming and J lost 1 base, with 5 bases between them. This CDR3 region has 12 residues. Per the germline V gene, CDR1 is SGHKS and CDR2 is YYEKEE (reference sequence). CDR3 coding DNA: TGTGCCAGCAGCCCCAGGAACACTGAAGCTTTCTTT. Translation gives CASSPRNTEAFF.

This clone was counted between two and nine times. The V call is TRBV6-5, the J call TRBJ1-6; TRBD1 matches at 7 bases. The V segment lost 0 bases and the J segment 7 bases; nucleotides outside the gene matches: 6. The germline V gene encodes CDR1 MNHEY and CDR2 SVGAGI. The CDR3 length is 16 residues. The CDR3 nucleotides are TGTGCCAGCAGTTACTCGAGGACAGGCAGAAATTCACCCCTCCACTTT. Translation: CASSYSRTGRNSPLHF.

This rearrangement joins TRBV6-6 to TRBJ1-2; 9 nucleotides align to TRBD1. V shed 5 bases and J 6 bases; nucleotides not matched to a gene: 13. The CDR3 runs 16 residues. CDR1 MNHNY and CDR2 SVGAGI come from the germline V gene (reference sequence). The chain's CDR3 is CASSNPGGRTGDGYTF. The CDR3 nucleotides read TGTGCCAGCAGTAACCCGGGGGGTAGGACAGGGGATGGCTACACCTTC.

This clone showed up just a few times. This rearrangement joins TRBV3-1 (or the pseudogene TRBV3-2) to TRBJ2-7; TRBD2 aligns across 9 bases. Germline loops: CDR1 LGHDT, CDR2 YNNKEL (reference sequence). This CDR3 has 14 residues. The V segment lost 2 bases and the J segment 3 bases; nucleotides outside the gene matches: 2. CDR3 nucleotides: TGTGCCAGCAGCCAACGAGCGGGAGGCTACGAGCAGTACTTC. Protein product: CASSQRAGGYEQYF.